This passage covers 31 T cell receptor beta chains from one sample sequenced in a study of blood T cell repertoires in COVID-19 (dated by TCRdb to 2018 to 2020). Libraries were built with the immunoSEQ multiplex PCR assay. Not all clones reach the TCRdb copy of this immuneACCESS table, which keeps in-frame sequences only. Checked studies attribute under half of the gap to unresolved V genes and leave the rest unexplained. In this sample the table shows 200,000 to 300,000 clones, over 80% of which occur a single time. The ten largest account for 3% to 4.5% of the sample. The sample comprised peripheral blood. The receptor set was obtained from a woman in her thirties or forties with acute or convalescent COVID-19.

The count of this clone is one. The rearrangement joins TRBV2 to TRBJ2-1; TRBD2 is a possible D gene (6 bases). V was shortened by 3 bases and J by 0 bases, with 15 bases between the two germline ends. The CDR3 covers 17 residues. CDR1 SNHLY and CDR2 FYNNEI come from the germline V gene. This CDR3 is CASSETLAPSSYNEQFF. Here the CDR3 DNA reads TGTGCCAGCAGTGAGACACTAGCCCCGAGCTCCTACAATGAGCAGTTCTTC.

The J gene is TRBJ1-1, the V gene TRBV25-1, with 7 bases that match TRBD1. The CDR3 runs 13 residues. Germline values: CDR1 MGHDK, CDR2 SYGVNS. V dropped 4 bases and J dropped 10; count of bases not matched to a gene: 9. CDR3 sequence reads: CASSVIQGMGAFF. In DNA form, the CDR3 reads TGTGCCAGCAGTGTGATACAGGGGATGGGAGCTTTCTTT.

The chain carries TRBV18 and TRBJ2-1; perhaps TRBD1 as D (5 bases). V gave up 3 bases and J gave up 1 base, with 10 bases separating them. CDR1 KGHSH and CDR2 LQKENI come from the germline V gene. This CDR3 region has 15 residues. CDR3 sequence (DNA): TGTGCCAGCTCACCGGGGCAGGGATCCTACAATGAGCAGTTCTTC. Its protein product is CASSPGQGSYNEQFF.

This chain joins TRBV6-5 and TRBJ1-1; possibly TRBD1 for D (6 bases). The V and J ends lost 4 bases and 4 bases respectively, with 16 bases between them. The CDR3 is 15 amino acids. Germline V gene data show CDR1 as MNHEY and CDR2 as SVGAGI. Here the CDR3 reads CASSSTSTGSTEAFF. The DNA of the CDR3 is TGTGCCAGCAGTTCCACCTCCACAGGGTCCACTGAAGCTTTCTTT.

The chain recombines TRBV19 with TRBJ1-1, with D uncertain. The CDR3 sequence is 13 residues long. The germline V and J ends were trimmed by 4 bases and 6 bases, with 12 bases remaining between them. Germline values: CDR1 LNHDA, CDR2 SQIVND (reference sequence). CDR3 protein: CASSRGWVAEAFF. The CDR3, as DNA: TGTGCCAGTAGTAGAGGGTGGGTCGCTGAAGCTTTCTTT. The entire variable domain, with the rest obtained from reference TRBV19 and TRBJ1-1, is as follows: DGGITQSPKYLFRKEGQNVTLSCEQNLNHDAMYWYRQDPGQGLRLIYYSQIVNDFQKGDIAEGYSVSREKKESFPLTVTSAQKNPTAFYLCASSRGWVAEAFFGQGTRLTVV.

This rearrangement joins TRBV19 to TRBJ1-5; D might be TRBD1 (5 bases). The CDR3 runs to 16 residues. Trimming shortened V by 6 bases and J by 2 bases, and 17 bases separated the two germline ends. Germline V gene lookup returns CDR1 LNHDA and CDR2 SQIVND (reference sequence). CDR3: CASSERGGLGNQPQHF. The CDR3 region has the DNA TGTGCCAGTAGCGAGAGGGGAGGCCTGGGCAATCAGCCCCAGCATTTT. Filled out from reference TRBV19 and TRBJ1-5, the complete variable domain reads DGGITQSPKYLFRKEGQNVTLSCEQNLNHDAMYWYRQDPGQGLRLIYYSQIVNDFQKGDIAEGYSVSREKKESFPLTVTSAQKNPTAFYLCASSERGGLGNQPQHFGDGTRLSIL.

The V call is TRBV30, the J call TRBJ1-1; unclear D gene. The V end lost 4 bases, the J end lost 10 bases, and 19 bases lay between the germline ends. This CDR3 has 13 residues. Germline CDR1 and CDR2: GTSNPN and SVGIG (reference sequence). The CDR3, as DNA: TGTGCCTGGAAAAGGCCGGAGTCCCTGGTAGCTTTCTTT. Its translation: CAWKRPESLVAFF.

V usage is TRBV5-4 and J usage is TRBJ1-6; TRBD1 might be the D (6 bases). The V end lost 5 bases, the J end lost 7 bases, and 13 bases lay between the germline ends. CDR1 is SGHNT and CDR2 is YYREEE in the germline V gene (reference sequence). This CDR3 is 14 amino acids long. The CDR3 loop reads CASSSGQGNSPLHF. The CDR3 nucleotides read TGTGCCAGCAGTTCGGGGCAGGGGAATTCACCCCTCCACTTT.

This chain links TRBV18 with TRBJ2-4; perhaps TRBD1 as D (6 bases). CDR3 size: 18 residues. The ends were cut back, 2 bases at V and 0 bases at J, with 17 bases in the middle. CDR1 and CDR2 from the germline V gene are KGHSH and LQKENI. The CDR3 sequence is CASSPKTVLTGAKNIQYF. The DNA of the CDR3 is TGTGCCAGCTCACCAAAGACAGTCCTGACAGGAGCCAAAAACATTCAGTACTTC.

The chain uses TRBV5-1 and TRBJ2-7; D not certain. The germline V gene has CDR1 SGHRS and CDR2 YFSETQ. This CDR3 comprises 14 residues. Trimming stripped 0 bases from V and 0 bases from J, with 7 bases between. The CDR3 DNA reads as TGCGCCAGCAGCTTGGGGCAGAACTCCTACGAGCAGTACGTC. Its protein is CASSLGQNSYEQYV.

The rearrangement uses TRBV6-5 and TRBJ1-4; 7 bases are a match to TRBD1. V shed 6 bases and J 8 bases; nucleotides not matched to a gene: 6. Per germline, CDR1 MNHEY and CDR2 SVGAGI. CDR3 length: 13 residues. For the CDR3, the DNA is TGTGCCAGCAGCCTTACGGACAGGGAAAAACTGTTTTTT. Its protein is CASSLTDREKLFF.

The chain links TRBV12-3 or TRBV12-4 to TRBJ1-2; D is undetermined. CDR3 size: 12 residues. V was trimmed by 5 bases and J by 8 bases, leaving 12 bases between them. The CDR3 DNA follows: TGTGCCAGCAGTCCTTCCGGGTTAGGCTACACCTTC. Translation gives CASSPSGLGYTF.

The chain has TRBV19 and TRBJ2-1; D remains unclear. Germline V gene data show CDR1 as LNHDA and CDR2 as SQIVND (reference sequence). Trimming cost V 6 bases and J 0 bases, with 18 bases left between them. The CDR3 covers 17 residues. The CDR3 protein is CASRHHLTAPSYNEQFF. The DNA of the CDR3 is TGTGCCAGTAGACACCACCTTACCGCCCCCTCCTACAATGAGCAGTTCTTC.

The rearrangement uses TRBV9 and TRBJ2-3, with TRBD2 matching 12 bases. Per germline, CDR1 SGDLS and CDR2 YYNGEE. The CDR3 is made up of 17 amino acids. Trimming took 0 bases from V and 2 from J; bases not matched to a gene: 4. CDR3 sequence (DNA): TGTGCCAGCAGCGTAGGACTAGCGGGGGCGATCACAGATACGCAGTATTTT. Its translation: CASSVGLAGAITDTQYF.

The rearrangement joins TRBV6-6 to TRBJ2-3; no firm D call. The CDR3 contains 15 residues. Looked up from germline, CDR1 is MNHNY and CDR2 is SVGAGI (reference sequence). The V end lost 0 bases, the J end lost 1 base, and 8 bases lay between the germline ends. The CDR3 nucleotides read TGTGCCAGCAGTTACTCGTCGACTGGCACAGATACGCAGTATTTT. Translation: CASSYSSTGTDTQYF.

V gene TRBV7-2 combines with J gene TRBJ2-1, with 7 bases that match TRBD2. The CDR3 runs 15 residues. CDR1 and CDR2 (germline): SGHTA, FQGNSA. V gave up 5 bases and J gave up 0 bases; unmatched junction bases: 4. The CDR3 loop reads CASSPRGSSYNEQFF. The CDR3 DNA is TGTGCCAGCAGCCCGCGGGGGAGCTCCTACAATGAGCAGTTCTTC. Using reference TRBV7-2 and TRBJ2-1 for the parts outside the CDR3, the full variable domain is GAGVSQSPSNKVTEKGKDVELRCDPISGHTALYWYRQSLGQGLEFLIYFQGNSAPDKSGLPSDRFSAERTGGSVSTLTIQRTQQEDSAVYLCASSPRGSSYNEQFFGPGTRLTVL.

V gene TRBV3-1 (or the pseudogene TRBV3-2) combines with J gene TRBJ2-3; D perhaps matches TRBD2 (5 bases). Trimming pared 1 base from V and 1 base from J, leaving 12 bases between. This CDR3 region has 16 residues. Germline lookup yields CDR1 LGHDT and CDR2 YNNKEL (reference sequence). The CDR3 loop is CASSQGTLTRTDTQYF. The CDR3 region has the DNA TGTGCCAGCAGCCAAGGGACTCTCACTCGCACAGATACGCAGTATTTT.

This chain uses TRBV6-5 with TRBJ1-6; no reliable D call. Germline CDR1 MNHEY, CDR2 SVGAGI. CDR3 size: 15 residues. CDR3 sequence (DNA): TGTGCGAGTGCGGGGAGGAGCTCCTATAATTCACCCCTCCACTTT. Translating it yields CASAGRSSYNSPLHF.

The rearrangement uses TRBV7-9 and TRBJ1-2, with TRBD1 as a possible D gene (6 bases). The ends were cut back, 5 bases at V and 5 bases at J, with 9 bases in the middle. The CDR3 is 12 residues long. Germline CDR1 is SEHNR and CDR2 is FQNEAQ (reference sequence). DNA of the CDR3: TGTGCCAGCAGCAGACAGGATTATGGCTACACCTTC. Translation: CASSRQDYGYTF.

The CDR3, as DNA: TGTGCCAGCAGTGAAAGTCAGATGCGGACAGGGAATGGCTACACCTTC. It encodes CASSESQMRTGNGYTF. This chain links TRBV2 with TRBJ1-2; 8 bases line up with TRBD1. This CDR3 contains 16 residues. The germline V gene encodes CDR1 SNHLY and CDR2 FYNNEI. Unmatched junction bases numbered 11, after V lost 2 bases and J lost 6 bases.

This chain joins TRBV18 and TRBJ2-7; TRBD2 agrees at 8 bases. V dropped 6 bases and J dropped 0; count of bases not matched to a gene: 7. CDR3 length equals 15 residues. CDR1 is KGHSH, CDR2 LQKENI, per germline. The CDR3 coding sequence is TGTGCCAGCTCCCCCGGGGGGGAAAGCTCCTACGAGCAGTACGTC. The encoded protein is CASSPGGESSYEQYV.

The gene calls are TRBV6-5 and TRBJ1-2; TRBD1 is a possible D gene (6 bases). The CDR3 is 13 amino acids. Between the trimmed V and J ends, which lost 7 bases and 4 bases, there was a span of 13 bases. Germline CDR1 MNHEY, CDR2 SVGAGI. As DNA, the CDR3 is TGTGCCAGCACCCAGCTAGGGGGCTATGGCTACACCTTC. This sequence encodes CASTQLGGYGYTF.

CDR3 loop: CASSQDWRTGGNQPQHF. The CDR3 DNA reads TGTGCCAGCAGCCAAGATTGGAGGACAGGTGGTAATCAGCCCCAGCATTTT. The chain couples TRBV4-2 to TRBJ1-5; 7 bases are a match to TRBD1. Germline loops: CDR1 LGHNA, CDR2 YNFKEQ. This CDR3 is built from 17 residues. Trimming at V came to 0 bases and at J to 4 bases, leaving 9 bases not matched to a gene.

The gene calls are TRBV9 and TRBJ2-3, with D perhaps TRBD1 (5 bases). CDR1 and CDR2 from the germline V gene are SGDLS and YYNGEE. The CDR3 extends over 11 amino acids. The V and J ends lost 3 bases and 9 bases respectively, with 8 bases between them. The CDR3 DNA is TGTGCCAGCAGCGCCTCAGGGACGCAGTATTTT. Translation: CASSASGTQYF.

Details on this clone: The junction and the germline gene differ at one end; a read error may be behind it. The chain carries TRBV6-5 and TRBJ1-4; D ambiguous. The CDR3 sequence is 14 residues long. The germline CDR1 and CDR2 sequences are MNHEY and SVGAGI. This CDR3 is CASSYYATNEKLFF. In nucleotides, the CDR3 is TGTGCCAGCAGTTACTATGCAACTAATGAAAAATTGTTTTTT.

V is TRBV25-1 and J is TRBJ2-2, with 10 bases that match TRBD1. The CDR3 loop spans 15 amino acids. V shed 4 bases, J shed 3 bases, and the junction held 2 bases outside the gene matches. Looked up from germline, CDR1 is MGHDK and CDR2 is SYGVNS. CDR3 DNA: TGTGCCAGCAGTGTGACAGGGGGCGACACCGGGGAGCTGTTTTTT. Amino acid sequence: CASSVTGGDTGELFF.

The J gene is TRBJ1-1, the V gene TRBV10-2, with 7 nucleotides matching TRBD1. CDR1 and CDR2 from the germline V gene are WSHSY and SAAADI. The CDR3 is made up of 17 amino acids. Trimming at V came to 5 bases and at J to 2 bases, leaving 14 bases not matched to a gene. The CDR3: CASSSYLLTGENTEAFF. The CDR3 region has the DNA TGCGCCAGCAGTTCGTATTTGTTAACAGGGGAAAACACTGAAGCTTTCTTT.

The CDR3 coding sequence is TGTGCCAGCAGTTGGACAGGACGGTCACCCCTCCACTTT. It translates to CASSWTGRSPLHF. The chain is built from TRBV12-3 or TRBV12-4 and TRBJ1-6, with 7 bases that match TRBD1. The CDR3 contains 13 residues. The V segment lost 4 bases and the J segment 10 bases; nucleotides outside the gene matches: 4.

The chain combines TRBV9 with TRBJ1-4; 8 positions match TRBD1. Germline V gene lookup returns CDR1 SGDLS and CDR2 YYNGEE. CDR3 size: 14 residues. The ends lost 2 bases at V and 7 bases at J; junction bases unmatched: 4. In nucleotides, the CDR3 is TGTGCCAGCAGCGTGGACAGGGTGGGTGAAAAACTGTTTTTT. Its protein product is CASSVDRVGEKLFF.

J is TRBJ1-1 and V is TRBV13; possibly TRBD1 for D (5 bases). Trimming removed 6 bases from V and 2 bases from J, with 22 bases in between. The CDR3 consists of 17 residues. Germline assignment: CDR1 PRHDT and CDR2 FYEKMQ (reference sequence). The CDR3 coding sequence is TGTGCCAGCAGTTTCGGGCAGCGACTGGGGGGAAACACTGAAGCTTTCTTT. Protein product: CASSFGQRLGGNTEAFF.

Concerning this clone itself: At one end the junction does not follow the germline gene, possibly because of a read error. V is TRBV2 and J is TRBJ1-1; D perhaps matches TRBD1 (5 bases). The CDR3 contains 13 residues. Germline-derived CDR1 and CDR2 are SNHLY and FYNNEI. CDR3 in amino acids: CASSERGNSEAFF. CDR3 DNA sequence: TGTGCCAGCAGTGAAAGGGGTAACAGTGAAGCTTTCTTT.